These T cell receptor beta chains were read from a single sample in a study of CD8+ T cells in alopecia areata. Profiling relied on immunoSEQ multiplex PCR, and the TCRdb table lists in-frame clones only, not all of them. The sample holds about 130,000 clones, about 50% seen once. Here the sequenced sample was CD8+ T cells sorted from blood, taken at week 0. Receptors originate from a human donor with alopecia areata. Both conserved end residues are part of each CDR3. Each record gives: V gene, CDR3 length, CDR3 protein.

v_call: TRBV5-1; cdr3_length: 16; cdr3_aa: CASSLDTALLSYEQYF
v_call: TRBV7-3; cdr3_length: 14; cdr3_aa: CASSLLGYTDTQYF
v_call: TRBV7-9; cdr3_length: 15; cdr3_aa: CASSGQGPSGNTIYF
v_call: TRBV29-1; cdr3_length: 11; cdr3_aa: CSVTRDYEQYF
v_call: TRBV30; cdr3_length: 14; cdr3_aa: CAWSGQGVDYGYTF
v_call: TRBV30; cdr3_length: 13; cdr3_aa: CAWSLGTPEEQFF
v_call: TRBV9; cdr3_length: 15; cdr3_aa: CASSVGPSGGYEQYF
v_call: TRBV4-1; cdr3_length: 13; cdr3_aa: CASSQLSYNEQFF
v_call: TRBV11-2; cdr3_length: 15; cdr3_aa: CATGGGTYETYEQYF
v_call: TRBV27; cdr3_length: 16; cdr3_aa: CASASLVTTYQETQYF
v_call: TRBV4-1; cdr3_length: 14; cdr3_aa: CASSQEGTVGPQHF
v_call: TRBV27; cdr3_length: 15; cdr3_aa: CASGGGQVLNTEAFF
v_call: TRBV29-1; cdr3_length: 14; cdr3_aa: CSVEVKVGTGELFF
v_call: TRBV2; cdr3_length: 10; cdr3_aa: CASTRDTQYF
v_call: TRBV29-1; cdr3_length: 14; cdr3_aa: CSVDAGTAKNIQYF
v_call: TRBV30; cdr3_length: 15; cdr3_aa: CAWSVRDRPAYEQYF
v_call: TRBV9; cdr3_length: 14; cdr3_aa: CASSPTGARTEAFF
v_call: TRBV4-1; cdr3_length: 16; cdr3_aa: CASSPTYRGEWETQYF
v_call: TRBV5-1; cdr3_length: 13; cdr3_aa: CASSKDRYVSYTF
v_call: TRBV29-1; cdr3_length: 17; cdr3_aa: CSADGRTGGLVGNEQFF
v_call: TRBV29-1; cdr3_length: 11; cdr3_aa: CSVERGGEQYF
v_call: TRBV5-1; cdr3_length: 15; cdr3_aa: CASSLTQGLYYEQYF
v_call: TRBV30; cdr3_length: 13; cdr3_aa: CAWSVISWGEQYF
v_call: TRBV2; cdr3_length: 15; cdr3_aa: CASSDVPSTAEKLFF
v_call: TRBV2; cdr3_length: 11; cdr3_aa: CASSEDIEQFF
v_call: TRBV25-1; cdr3_length: 10; cdr3_aa: CASSEHEQFF
v_call: TRBV7-2; cdr3_length: 14; cdr3_aa: CASSLARDSYEQYF
v_call: TRBV25-1; cdr3_length: 15; cdr3_aa: CASSEWGAGTDTQYF
v_call: TRBV10-3; cdr3_length: 14; cdr3_aa: CAISVPRNTGELFF
v_call: TRBV29-1; cdr3_length: 13; cdr3_aa: CSVVGGADSGYTF
v_call: TRBV6-6; cdr3_length: 16; cdr3_aa: CASSRLLAGAGNEQFF
v_call: TRBV13; cdr3_length: 14; cdr3_aa: CASSLGDPHQKEFF
v_call: TRBV7-7; cdr3_length: 17; cdr3_aa: CASSPLAGRTNTGELFF
v_call: TRBV19; cdr3_length: 13; cdr3_aa: CASSGTSVETQYF
v_call: TRBV6-1; cdr3_length: 14; cdr3_aa: CASSEPRRKNIQYF
v_call: TRBV19; cdr3_length: 17; cdr3_aa: CASSIVTVTFYNSPLHF
v_call: TRBV7-2; cdr3_length: 12; cdr3_aa: CASTGAENGYTF
v_call: TRBV30; cdr3_length: 13; cdr3_aa: CAWTAGRDGTQYF
v_call: TRBV30; cdr3_length: 12; cdr3_aa: CAWSPGVYEQYF
v_call: TRBV7-2; cdr3_length: 14; cdr3_aa: CASSLRTSLNEQFF
v_call: TRBV27; cdr3_length: 15; cdr3_aa: CASSSQTGGNQPQHF
v_call: TRBV6-5; cdr3_length: 12; cdr3_aa: CASSYSGEKLFF
v_call: TRBV5-1; cdr3_length: 12; cdr3_aa: CASSVTGAEQYF
v_call: TRBV7-2; cdr3_length: 13; cdr3_aa: CASSSLSGTEAFF
v_call: TRBV23-1; cdr3_length: 17; cdr3_aa: CASSQIAGCGANYGYTF
v_call: TRBV30; cdr3_length: 11; cdr3_aa: CAWSVGVEQYF
v_call: TRBV7-6; cdr3_length: 15; cdr3_aa: CASSSLAGSTDTQYF
v_call: TRBV29-1; cdr3_length: 12; cdr3_aa: CSVGEYNSPLHF